The 12 T cell receptor beta chains below all came from one sample that was sequenced in a study of CD8+ T cells in alopecia areata. The treatment denotes: oral pan-JAK inhibitor, 5-10 mg twice daily. RNA was isolated and reverse transcribed to cDNA, the sequencing template. Generated by immunoSEQ multiplex PCR, the TCRdb table keeps only in-frame clones and is missing some. The table shows some 80,000 clones, with approximately 72% occurring only once. Sample: CD8+ T cells sorted from blood, taken at week 24, from a patient treated with tofacitinib. These receptors were collected from a human donor with alopecia areata.

The genes are TRBV6-5 and TRBJ2-5; 8 bases are shared with TRBD2. Unmatched junction bases numbered 7, after V lost 5 bases and J lost 2 bases. Germline values: CDR1 MNHEY, CDR2 SVGAGI. The CDR3 is made up of 15 amino acids. The CDR3 DNA is TGTGCCAGCAGTCCGGGCGGGGGGCATCAAGAGACCCAGTACTTC. The encoded protein is CASSPGGGHQETQYF.

The rearrangement joins TRBV7-9 to TRBJ1-4; D is possibly TRBD1 (5 bases). The length of the CDR3 is 16 residues. V was trimmed by 5 bases and J by 0 bases, leaving 13 bases between them. Germline V gene sequence: CDR1 SEHNR, CDR2 FQNEAQ (reference sequence). As DNA, the CDR3 is TGTGCCAGCAGCCTCGGGACGGGTACAACTAATGAAAAACTGTTTTTT. Protein product: CASSLGTGTTNEKLFF.

The chain links TRBV6-5 to TRBJ2-1; no clear D gene. Germline CDR1 MNHEY, CDR2 SVGAGI. V was shortened by 5 bases and J by 5 bases, with 4 bases between the two germline ends. This CDR3 region has 11 residues. The CDR3 coding sequence is TGTGCCAGCAGTAACGACAATGAGCAGTTCTTC. Translation: CASSNDNEQFF.

This clone was counted between two and nine times. This chain's CDR3 is CASSSTSLDTQYF. CDR3 coding DNA: TGTGCCAGCAGCTCTACTAGCTTGGATACGCAGTATTTT. The chain combines TRBV7-2 with TRBJ2-3, with TRBD2 as a possible D gene (6 bases). The CDR3 covers 13 residues. Trimming removed 4 bases from V and 6 bases from J, with 11 bases in between. CDR1 and CDR2 (germline): SGHTA, FQGNSA.

The V call is TRBV29-1, the J call TRBJ1-2; weak D call: TRBD1 (5 bases). The CDR3 consists of 14 residues. V was pared by 1 base and J by 8 bases, with 17 bases between. Germline loops: CDR1 SQVTM, CDR2 ANQGSEA. The CDR3 loop reads CSVEVFQGGVGYTF. The CDR3 DNA follows: TGCAGCGTTGAAGTGTTCCAGGGAGGGGTGGGCTACACCTTC.

J is TRBJ1-1 and V is TRBV5-1, with 9 bases matching TRBD1. The V gene's germline CDR1 is SGHRS and CDR2 YFSETQ. The CDR3 is 14 amino acids. After removal of 5 bases from V and 1 base from J, the junction contained 3 bases not matched to a gene. The CDR3 nucleotides are TGCGCCAGCAGTGACAGGGGGGAGAACACTGAAGCTTTCTTT. Translated: CASSDRGENTEAFF.

The chain couples TRBV4-3 to TRBJ2-5; 9 positions agree with TRBD2. Trimming at V came to 0 bases and at J to 4 bases, leaving 6 bases not matched to a gene. CDR1 LGHNA and CDR2 YSLEER come from the germline V gene. CDR3 length: 16 residues. For the CDR3, the DNA is TGCGCCAGCAGCCAAGACCAGGCGGGAGGGACAGAGACCCAGTACTTC. Amino acid sequence: CASSQDQAGGTETQYF.

The V call is TRBV27, the J call TRBJ2-5; 10 bases line up with TRBD2. After removal of 5 bases from V and 4 bases from J, the junction contained 7 bases not matched to a gene. This CDR3 region has 15 residues. Germline loops: CDR1 MNHEY, CDR2 SMNVEV (reference sequence). The CDR3 spells CASSPLAGISETQYF. The CDR3 DNA is TGTGCCAGCAGTCCACTAGCGGGAATTTCAGAGACCCAGTACTTC.

This rearrangement joins TRBV5-6 to TRBJ2-1; D gene unclear. CDR1 and CDR2 from the germline V gene are SGHDT and YYEEEE. This CDR3 comprises 13 residues. The V end lost 4 bases, the J end lost 2 bases, and 7 bases lay between the germline ends. The DNA for the CDR3 is TGTGCCAGCAGCATAGGGACCTACAATGAGCAGTTCTTC. It translates to CASSIGTYNEQFF. Combining the CDR3 with reference TRBV5-6 and TRBJ2-1 gives the whole variable domain DAGVTQSPTHLIKTRGQQVTLRCSPKSGHDTVSWYQQALGQGPQFIFQYYEEEERQRGNFPDRFSGHQFPNYSSELNVNALLLGDSALYLCASSIGTYNEQFFGPGTRLTVL.

This clone was picked up many times. The chain links TRBV4-1 to TRBJ2-7; 7 nucleotides line up with TRBD1. V shed 2 bases and J 0 bases; nucleotides not matched to a gene: 7. CDR1 is MGHRA and CDR2 is YSYEKL in the germline V gene. The CDR3 has 16 residues. The CDR3 here is CASSQTFGTASYEQYF. CDR3 nucleotides: TGCGCCAGCAGCCAAACTTTCGGGACAGCCTCCTACGAGCAGTACTTC.

This sequence joins TRBV28 and TRBJ2-4; perhaps TRBD2 as D (7 bases). Germline V gives CDR1 MDHEN, CDR2 SYDVKM. The CDR3 loop spans 21 amino acids. Trimming took 3 bases from V and 0 from J, leaving 27 bases between them. The CDR3 sequence is CASSFGLWLAGRGIAKNIQYF. The DNA for the CDR3 is TGTGCCAGCAGTTTTGGTCTATGGTTGGCAGGGAGGGGGATAGCCAAAAACATTCAGTACTTC.

The J gene is TRBJ2-3, the V gene TRBV5-1; 8 positions agree with TRBD2. CDR3 length: 16 amino acids. Germline V CDR1 and CDR2: SGHRS, YFSETQ. V shed 0 bases and J 0 bases; nucleotides not matched to a gene: 3. The CDR3 region is CASSLAASGSTDTQYF. The CDR3 nucleotides are TGCGCCAGCAGCTTGGCGGCTAGCGGGAGCACAGATACGCAGTATTTT. The full variable domain, its missing parts supplied by reference TRBV5-1 and TRBJ2-3, is KAGVTQTPRYLIKTRGQQVTLSCSPISGHRSVSWYQQTPGQGLQFLFEYFSETQRNKGNFPGRFSGRQFSNSRSEMNVSTLELGDSALYLCASSLAASGSTDTQYFGPGTRLTVL.